The 27 T cell receptor beta chains reported below all come from one sample, sequenced in a study of molecular identifiers for immune sequencing clone quantification. A single record per CDR3 protein comes from TCRdb applying MiXCR to the PCR reads. The table shows just under 650,000 distinct CDR3 sequences, with just under 20% occurring only once. Sequenced: naive CD8+ T cells from blood, with Jurkat cell RNA spiked in. Documented subset: FACS-sorted CD8+CD4-CCR7+CD45RA+ naive T cells. The receptors stem from a human donor in good health. Some libraries in this study had Jurkat cell RNA spiked in.

This clonotype was picked up many times. The rearrangement uses TRBV4-3 and TRBJ2-3; 12 bases line up with TRBD2. The CDR3 has 17 residues. The germline V gene encodes CDR1 LGHNA and CDR2 YSLEER. V lost 1 base, J lost 0 bases, and 2 bases stayed unmatched. The CDR3 bases are TGCGCCAGCAGCCAAGGACTAGCGGGGGCGAGCACAGATACGCAGTATTTT. This codes for CASSQGLAGASTDTQYF.

Ten or more counts support this clonotype. The chain employs TRBV27 and TRBJ2-3; 7 nucleotides align to TRBD2. V lost 5 bases, J lost 2 bases, and 10 bases stayed unmatched. This CDR3 comprises 16 residues. Per germline, CDR1 MNHEY and CDR2 SMNVEV (reference sequence). CDR3 DNA sequence: TGTGCCAGCAGTACCGCCGCTAGCGGACCCACAGATACGCAGTATTTT. Protein sequence: CASSTAASGPTDTQYF.

The rearrangement joins TRBV20-1 to TRBJ1-2, with 7 bases matching TRBD1. The length of the CDR3 is 14 residues. The V gene's germline CDR1 is DFQATT and CDR2 SNEGSKA (reference sequence). V was pared by 3 bases and J by 2 bases, with 6 bases of the junction left unmatched. The CDR3 sequence is CSASTRDSNYGYTF. The CDR3 region has the DNA TGCAGTGCTAGTACCCGGGACAGCAACTATGGCTACACCTTC.

This clonotype came up many times. The rearrangement joins TRBV28 to TRBJ2-6; D may be TRBD2 (6 bases). The CDR3 loop spans 19 amino acids. The V and J ends lost 2 bases and 0 bases respectively, with 17 bases between them. Per germline, CDR1 MDHEN and CDR2 SYDVKM. CDR3: CASSLVDGGISSGANVLTF. In DNA, the CDR3 is TGTGCCAGCAGTTTAGTTGATGGCGGGATAAGCTCTGGGGCCAACGTCCTGACTTTC. The complete variable domain, with remaining parts taken from reference TRBV28 and TRBJ2-6, reads DVKVTQSSRYLVKRTGEKVFLECVQDMDHENMFWYRQDPGLGLRLIYFSYDVKMKEKGDIPEGYSVSREKKERFSLILESASTNQTSMYLCASSLVDGGISSGANVLTFGAGSRLTVL.

Comments on this clonotype: This sequence may be a read error, since a much larger clone differs from it by one base. The chain combines TRBV11-2 with TRBJ2-1; no reliable D call. Germline CDR1 and CDR2: SGHAT and FQNNGV. The CDR3 has 14 residues. V lost 5 bases, J lost 4 bases, and 12 bases lay in between. The CDR3 coding sequence is TGTGCCAGCAGCCAAACAGCAAATTACAATGAGCAGTTCTTC. Encoded protein: CASSQTANYNEQFF.

To note about this clonotype: Since a much larger clone is just one base distant, this may be a read error. This sequence joins TRBV4-1 and TRBJ1-6; weak D call: TRBD1 (6 bases). The V gene lost 5 bases and the J gene lost 11 bases, with 13 bases spanning the gap. The CDR3 consists of 13 residues. CDR1 and CDR2 from the germline V gene are MGHRA and YSYEKL. The CDR3 reads CASSSGQNPPLHF. In DNA, the CDR3 is TGCGCCAGCAGCTCCGGACAGAATCCACCCCTCCACTTT.

This clonotype was detected only a few times. This chain connects TRBV6-5 to TRBJ2-2; 8 nucleotides align to TRBD2. CDR1 and CDR2 (germline): MNHEY, SVGAGI. After removal of 2 bases from V and 4 bases from J, the junction contained 3 bases not matched to a gene. This CDR3 has 15 residues. The CDR3 DNA is TGTGCCAGCAGTTACGAGCGGGAGACCACCGGGGAGCTGTTTTTT. Amino acids: CASSYERETTGELFF.

The sample holds many counts of this clonotype. The chain couples TRBV7-6 to TRBJ2-2; D gene uncertain. V was pared by 11 bases and J by 6 bases, with 10 bases between. The CDR3 consists of 11 residues. Germline-derived CDR1 and CDR2 are SGHVS and FNYEAQ. The CDR3 bases are TGTGCCGCGGAGAGAGCCGGGGAGCTGTTTTTT. Translation gives CAAERAGELFF. Full variable domain (missing parts from reference TRBV7-6 and TRBJ2-2): GAGVSQSPRYKVTKRGQDVALRCDPISGHVSLYWYRQALGQGPEFLTYFNYEAQQDKSGLPNDRFSAERPEGSISTLTIQRTEQRDSAMYRCAAERAGELFFGEGSRLTVL.

This clonotype occurred many times. The gene calls are TRBV4-1 and TRBJ2-1; D is ambiguous. The CDR3 extends over 12 amino acids. The V end lost 1 base, the J end lost 8 bases, and 6 bases lay between the germline ends. Germline V gene sequence: CDR1 MGHRA, CDR2 YSYEKL. The CDR3 region has the DNA TGCGCCAGCAGCCAAGCCACCGATGAGCAGTTCTTC. Translation gives CASSQATDEQFF.

Comment on this clonotype: A read error may be the cause here, since a much bigger clone is one base away. The rearrangement uses TRBV7-9 and TRBJ2-1; 12 positions agree with TRBD2. Germline V gene sequence: CDR1 SEHNR, CDR2 FQNEAQ (reference sequence). The CDR3 loop spans 17 amino acids. J lost 9 bases, V lost 4 bases, and 13 bases had no gene match. The CDR3 protein is CASSSSPGLAGGGEQFF. The CDR3 DNA reads TGTGCCAGCAGCTCTAGCCCGGGGCTAGCGGGAGGGGGTGAGCAGTTCTTC.

This rearrangement joins TRBV10-2 to TRBJ1-6, with D perhaps TRBD1 (6 bases). Germline V lookup: CDR1 WSHSY, CDR2 SAAADI. The CDR3 is made up of 15 amino acids. The V end was cut by 10 bases, the J end by 11 bases, with 24 bases between. CDR3 region: CATGPQGPKDPPLHF. Here the CDR3 DNA reads TGCGCCACCGGACCACAGGGACCTAAGGATCCACCCCTCCACTTT.

Regarding this clonotype: This may stem from a read error, because a much larger clone lies one nucleotide away. The rearrangement uses TRBV19 and TRBJ2-1; D is unresolved. The ends were cut back, 4 bases at V and 10 bases at J, with 17 bases in the middle. The CDR3 sequence is 14 residues long. Germline values: CDR1 LNHDA, CDR2 SQIVND (reference sequence). For the CDR3, the DNA is TGTGCCAGTAGTACCTCCCAGCTGGGTTACGAGCAGTTCTTC. Its translation: CASSTSQLGYEQFF. Looking up the rest from reference TRBV19 and TRBJ2-1 gives the full variable domain: DGGITQSPKYLFRKEGQNVTLSCEQNLNHDAMYWYRQDPGQGLRLIYYSQIVNDFQKGDIAEGYSVSREKKESFPLTVTSAQKNPTAFYLCASSTSQLGYEQFFGPGTRLTVL.

At least ten counts were recorded for this clonotype. The chain uses TRBV4-2 and TRBJ1-1, with a weak D call TRBD1 (5 bases). The germline gives CDR1 LGHNA, CDR2 YNFKEQ. The CDR3 covers 16 residues. The V gene lost 0 bases and the J gene lost 5 bases, with 16 bases spanning the gap. CDR3 sequence: CASSQDRGLWGTEAFF. The CDR3 DNA sequence: TGTGCCAGCAGCCAAGATCGGGGCCTCTGGGGAACTGAAGCTTTCTTT.

This clonotype occurred a few times. The rearrangement uses TRBV3-1 and TRBJ2-7; 9 bases align to TRBD1. V trimming: 5 bases; J trimming: 3 bases; junction bases outside the gene matches: 8. The CDR3 spans 15 residues. Germline assignment: CDR1 LGHDT and CDR2 YNNKEL (reference sequence). CDR3 nucleotides: TGTGCCAGCAGCGATCCGGGACAGGGAAACTACGAGCAGTACTTC. Translation: CASSDPGQGNYEQYF.

This clonotype was detected many times. V gene TRBV10-3 combines with J gene TRBJ2-3; no reliable D call. Germline CDR1 and CDR2: ENHRY and SYGVKD. Deletions cut 3 bases from V and 2 bases from J, with 6 bases between. The CDR3 contains 13 residues. CDR3 DNA sequence: TGTGCCATCAGTGAATACACCACAGATACGCAGTATTTT. Translating it yields CAISEYTTDTQYF.

The V call is TRBV20-1, the J call TRBJ1-3; D is undetermined. Germline values: CDR1 DFQATT, CDR2 SNEGSKA (reference sequence). The CDR3 is 15 residues long. The V end lost 2 bases, the J end lost 0 bases, and 11 bases lay between the germline ends. CDR3 region: CSARNPGFSGNTIYF. The CDR3 nucleotides read TGCAGTGCTAGAAACCCAGGATTCTCTGGAAACACCATATATTTT.

Points on this clonotype: Being one base from a much bigger clone, this may be a read error. This chain uses TRBV12-3 or TRBV12-4 with TRBJ1-1, with a weak D call TRBD1 (5 bases). Between the trimmed V and J ends, which lost 4 bases and 10 bases, there was a span of 16 bases. The CDR3 has 13 residues. CDR3 in amino acids: CASSSVGGVVAFF. CDR3 DNA sequence: TGTGCCAGCAGTTCCGTGGGGGGTGTGGTAGCTTTCTTT.

This clonotype was found many times. CDR3 protein: CASSFLPSGRYSTGELFF. CDR3 DNA: TGTGCCAGCAGCTTTCTCCCTAGCGGGAGGTACAGTACCGGGGAGCTGTTTTTT. V is TRBV7-6 and J is TRBJ2-2; 11 positions match TRBD2. Germline CDR1 is SGHVS and CDR2 is FNYEAQ. V lost 3 bases and J lost 5; bases outside the gene matches: 11. CDR3 length: 18 residues.

This clonotype appeared many times. V is TRBV30 and J is TRBJ1-1, with unresolved D. Trimming removed 5 bases from V and 2 bases from J, with 18 bases in between. The CDR3 has 15 amino acids. Germline V gene data show CDR1 as GTSNPN and CDR2 as SVGIG (reference sequence). CDR3 protein: CAWGLDSGINTEAFF. In nucleotides, the CDR3 is TGTGCCTGGGGTTTGGATTCGGGGATTAACACTGAAGCTTTCTTT.

This clonotype was recorded many times. Here the CDR3 reads CASRETGAARLFF. CDR3 in DNA: TGTGCCAGCAGAGAAACAGGGGCCGCTCGGCTGTTTTTT. The chain employs TRBV7-9 and TRBJ1-4, with 7 bases matching TRBD1. Germline CDR1 reads SEHNR; CDR2 reads FQNEAQ (reference sequence). The CDR3 spans 13 residues. V shed 6 bases, J shed 14 bases, and the junction held 12 bases outside the gene matches.

This clonotype was seen repeatedly, ten times or more. The V gene is TRBV25-1, the J gene TRBJ2-7, with a tentative D call TRBD2 (6 bases). V shed 3 bases and J shed 4 bases, with 13 bases lying between them. This CDR3 has 14 amino acids. Germline V lookup: CDR1 MGHDK, CDR2 SYGVNS. CDR3 coding DNA: TGTGCCAGCAGTGACTATGGGGGGATATACGAGCAGTACTTC. Translated: CASSDYGGIYEQYF.

In regard to this clonotype: A much larger clone lies one base from this, so it may be a read error. The chain recombines TRBV27 with TRBJ2-6; perhaps D is TRBD1 or TRBD2 (5 bases each). CDR1 is MNHEY and CDR2 is SMNVEV in the germline V gene (reference sequence). The CDR3 has 17 amino acids. CDR3 region: CASSPTPGTSGANVLAF. The CDR3 coding sequence is TGTGCCAGCAGCCCCACCCCGGGGACCTCTGGGGCCAACGTCCTGGCTTTC.

J is TRBJ2-7 and V is TRBV10-1; a weak D match, TRBD1 (5 bases). In germline, CDR1 is WNHNN, CDR2 SYGVQD (reference sequence). V was pared by 6 bases and J by 8 bases, with 11 bases between. This CDR3 is 11 amino acids long. The DNA for the CDR3 is TGCGCCAGCAGCGACAGCCACAAGCAGTACTTC. It encodes CASSDSHKQYF.

This clonotype was seen many times. This chain uses TRBV7-9 with TRBJ1-1; D may be TRBD1 (6 bases). Germline V gives CDR1 SEHNR, CDR2 FQNEAQ (reference sequence). The length of the CDR3 is 16 residues. Trimming cost V 5 bases and J 0 bases, with 16 bases left between them. CDR3 coding DNA: TGTGCCAGCAGCCCAGCCAGGGGTCCGGTGAACACTGAAGCTTTCTTT. Amino acid sequence: CASSPARGPVNTEAFF.

This clonotype occurred many times. V gene TRBV19 combines with J gene TRBJ2-7; TRBD1 or TRBD2 may be the D gene (5 bases each). Trimming shortened V by 7 bases and J by 1 base, and 11 bases separated the two germline ends. The CDR3 consists of 13 residues. In germline, CDR1 is LNHDA, CDR2 SQIVND (reference sequence). CDR3 in amino acids: CASMGPRSYEQYF. For the CDR3, the DNA is TGTGCCAGTATGGGACCCCGGTCCTACGAGCAGTACTTC.

For this clonotype: A read error is possible here, since a much larger clone lies one base away. The chain is built from TRBV25-1 and TRBJ2-2; D perhaps matches TRBD2 (6 bases). Germline CDR1 reads MGHDK; CDR2 reads SYGVNS. Trimming removed 10 bases from V and 6 bases from J, with 21 bases in between. The CDR3 consists of 15 residues. CDR3 loop: CATEDQGLTPGELFF. The CDR3 DNA reads as TGTGCCACCGAGGACCAGGGACTCACTCCCGGGGAGCTGTTTTTT.

This clonotype occurred many times. This chain links TRBV5-1 with TRBJ2-1; D not certain. Germline CDR1 and CDR2: SGHRS and YFSETQ. This CDR3 has 17 amino acids. Trimming shortened V by 1 base and J by 0 bases, and 14 bases separated the two germline ends. This chain's CDR3 is CASSLLDPLNSYNEQFF. Written as DNA, the CDR3 is TGCGCCAGCAGCTTGCTGGACCCTCTTAACTCCTACAATGAGCAGTTCTTC.